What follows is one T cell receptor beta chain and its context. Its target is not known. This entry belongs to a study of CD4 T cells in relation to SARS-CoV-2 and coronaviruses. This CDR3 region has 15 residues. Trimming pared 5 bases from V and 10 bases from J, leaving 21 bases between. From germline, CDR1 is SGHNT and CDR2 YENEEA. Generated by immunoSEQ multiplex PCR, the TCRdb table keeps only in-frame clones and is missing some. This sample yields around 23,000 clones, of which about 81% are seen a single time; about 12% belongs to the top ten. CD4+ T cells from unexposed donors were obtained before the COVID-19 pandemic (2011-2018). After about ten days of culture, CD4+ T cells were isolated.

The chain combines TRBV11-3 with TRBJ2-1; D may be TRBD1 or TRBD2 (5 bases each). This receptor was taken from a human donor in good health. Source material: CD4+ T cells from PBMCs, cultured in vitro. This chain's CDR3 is CASSERGGRSGEQFF. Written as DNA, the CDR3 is TGTGCCAGCAGCGAACGTGGGGGAAGATCGGGGGAGCAGTTCTTC.